The 15 T cell receptor beta chains presented below share a single source sample, sequenced in a study of Ad26.COV2.S vaccination and SARS-CoV-2 variants. Some clones are missing from TCRdb's copy, which holds only in-frame ones; the method was immunoSEQ multiplex PCR. Of a few hundred thousand clones in the sample, 75% to 90% were seen once. Treatment noted: approximately 18 received Ad26.COV2.S at low or high dose, single or two shots; 5 received placebo; per-sample allocation not given. The study sampled participants on day 63 after the first vaccine or placebo injection. The specimen was peripheral blood, collected in a trial of Ad26.COV2.S vaccine versus placebo. The receptor source for this set is a person between 18 and 65 years old who received the Ad26.COV2.S COVID-19 vaccine or a placebo.

The chain joins TRBV28 to TRBJ2-5; possible D gene TRBD2, 6 bases. This CDR3 region has 14 residues. V lost 5 bases to trimming and J lost 4 bases, with 14 bases between them. Germline lookup yields CDR1 MDHEN and CDR2 SYDVKM. DNA of the CDR3: TGTGCCAGCAGTCCCCATCGGGGGAGAGAGACCCAGTACTTC. It translates to CASSPHRGRETQYF.

This clone has just a few counts. The J gene is TRBJ2-7, the V gene TRBV5-3; D remains unclear. TRBV5-3 carries the ORF label, with uncertain function. The CDR3 runs to 14 residues. V lost 0 bases, J lost 4 bases, and 11 bases lay in between. CDR3 sequence (DNA): TGTGCCAGAAGCTTGGGGATAGCCACGTACGAGCAGTACTTC. Its protein is CARSLGIATYEQYF.

The V gene is TRBV9, the J gene TRBJ2-3; D ambiguous. Trimming shortened V by 0 bases and J by 0 bases, and 11 bases separated the two germline ends. Germline V gene sequence: CDR1 SGDLS, CDR2 YYNGEE. This CDR3 contains 16 residues. CDR3 coding DNA: TGTGCCAGCAGCGTAGGGCTCACAGAGAGCACAGATACGCAGTATTTT. This translates into CASSVGLTESTDTQYF. Drawing the rest from reference TRBV9 and TRBJ2-3, the complete variable domain is DSGVTQTPKHLITATGQRVTLRCSPRSGDLSVYWYQQSLDQGLQFLIQYYNGEERAKGNILERFSAQQFPDLHSELNLSSLELGDSALYFCASSVGLTESTDTQYFGPGTRLTVL.

V usage is TRBV7-9 and J usage is TRBJ2-7, with D perhaps TRBD1 (6 bases). Germline CDR1 SEHNR, CDR2 FQNEAQ (reference sequence). The V and J ends lost 0 bases and 2 bases respectively, with 11 bases between them. The CDR3 spans 15 residues. Written as DNA, the CDR3 is TGTGCCAGCAGCTTAGCCCCGGACAGCCCCTACGAGCAGTACTTC. It encodes CASSLAPDSPYEQYF.

The genes are TRBV5-4 and TRBJ2-2; TRBD2 agrees at 8 bases. CDR1 SGHNT and CDR2 YYREEE come from the germline V gene (reference sequence). The CDR3 is 15 residues long. Germline trimming cut 4 bases from V and 3 bases from J; bases unmatched to any gene: 5. CDR3 nucleotide sequence: TGTGCCAGCAGCGCCGGGACTAGGTACACCGGGGAGCTGTTTTTT. It yields the protein CASSAGTRYTGELFF.

The genes are TRBV5-1 and TRBJ2-3; TRBD1 might be the D (5 bases). Germline-derived CDR1 and CDR2 are SGHRS and YFSETQ. The CDR3 contains 15 residues. V shed 0 bases and J shed 4 bases, with 12 bases lying between them. CDR3 nucleotide sequence: TGCGCCAGCAGCTTGGGCGATAGGGGCTCAGATACGCAGTATTTT. Encoded protein: CASSLGDRGSDTQYF.

A word on this clone: The sample holds other DNA sequences that translate to the same CDR3. The rearrangement joins TRBV19 to TRBJ1-5; possibly TRBD1 for D (5 bases). The V gene's germline CDR1 is LNHDA and CDR2 SQIVND (reference sequence). The V gene lost 5 bases and the J gene lost 2 bases, with 10 bases spanning the gap. The CDR3 consists of 14 residues. The CDR3 here is CASSPGRRNQPQHF. CDR3 DNA sequence: TGTGCCAGTAGTCCGGGACGGCGCAATCAGCCCCAGCATTTT.

CDR3 nucleotides: TGTGCCAGCAGTTTGCTGGGGACAGGGAACTATGGCTACACCTTC. It codes for CASSLLGTGNYGYTF. The chain uses TRBV28 and TRBJ1-2; 9 bases agree with TRBD1. In germline, CDR1 is MDHEN, CDR2 SYDVKM. The CDR3 is 15 amino acids. With V trimmed by 3 bases and J by 2 bases, 4 bases remained unmatched.

On this clone itself: This sample also contains other DNA sequences that code for the same CDR3. V and J are TRBV19 and TRBJ1-2; maybe TRBD1 (6 bases). CDR3 size: 12 residues. Trimming took 5 bases from V and 4 from J, leaving 8 bases between them. CDR1 LNHDA and CDR2 SQIVND come from the germline V gene (reference sequence). CDR3 nucleotide sequence: TGTGCCAGTAGTTTGACAGGCTATGGCTACACCTTC. Its protein is CASSLTGYGYTF.

This chain joins TRBV10-3 and TRBJ2-5; 8 bases are shared with TRBD1. The V segment lost 5 bases and the J segment 3 bases; nucleotides outside the gene matches: 8. This CDR3 contains 15 residues. Germline V CDR1 and CDR2: ENHRY, SYGVKD. The DNA of the CDR3 is TGTGCCATCAGTCGGACAGGGAAGGGAGAAGAGACCCAGTACTTC. This gives the protein CAISRTGKGEETQYF.

V usage is TRBV5-1 and J usage is TRBJ2-5; the match to TRBD1 covers 7 bases. This CDR3 spans 14 amino acids. V gave up 0 bases and J gave up 4 bases; unmatched junction bases: 3. Germline V gene lookup returns CDR1 SGHRS and CDR2 YFSETQ. This CDR3 reads CASSLEAGGETQYF. The CDR3 DNA is TGCGCCAGCAGCTTGGAAGCAGGGGGAGAGACCCAGTACTTC.

The chain joins TRBV19 to TRBJ1-5; D perhaps matches TRBD1 (6 bases). The CDR3 runs 17 residues. Trimming stripped 6 bases from V and 1 base from J, with 19 bases between. Germline V gene sequence: CDR1 LNHDA, CDR2 SQIVND (reference sequence). The CDR3 nucleotides are TGTGCCAGTAGCAGAAATCCGACAGGTAACAGCAATCAGCCCCAGCATTTT. Translating gives CASSRNPTGNSNQPQHF.

The chain couples TRBV10-3 to TRBJ2-1; D perhaps matches TRBD2 (6 bases). This CDR3 region has 13 residues. The germline CDR1 and CDR2 sequences are ENHRY and SYGVKD. V was trimmed by 7 bases and J by 7 bases, leaving 14 bases between them. The DNA of the CDR3 is TGTGCCATCAAGTCGGGGGTCGGGAATGAGCAGTTCTTC. Translated: CAIKSGVGNEQFF.

The chain combines TRBV28 with TRBJ1-6, with D possibly matching TRBD1 (6 bases). Trimming left V 2 bases short and J 8 bases short, with 7 bases between. CDR3 length: 13 residues. Per germline, CDR1 MDHEN and CDR2 SYDVKM. This chain's CDR3 is CASSLRGDSPLHF. CDR3 nucleotide sequence: TGTGCCAGCAGTTTAAGGGGGGATTCACCCCTCCACTTT. Filled out from reference TRBV28 and TRBJ1-6, the complete variable domain reads DVKVTQSSRYLVKRTGEKVFLECVQDMDHENMFWYRQDPGLGLRLIYFSYDVKMKEKGDIPEGYSVSREKKERFSLILESASTNQTSMYLCASSLRGDSPLHFGNGTRLTVT.

The V gene is TRBV14, the J gene TRBJ2-3; 10 nucleotides agree with TRBD1. Germline lookup yields CDR1 SGHDN and CDR2 FVKESK. The CDR3 covers 16 residues. V was pared by 4 bases and J by 5 bases, with 9 bases of the junction left unmatched. CDR3 sequence reads: CASSPPRQGAKDTQYF. CDR3 nucleotide sequence: TGTGCCAGCAGCCCCCCGAGACAGGGGGCGAAAGATACGCAGTATTTT. Variable domain in full (rest from reference TRBV14 and TRBJ2-3): EAGVTQFPSHSVIEKGQTVTLRCDPISGHDNLYWYRRVMGKEIKFLLHFVKESKQDESGMPNNRFLAERTGGTYSTLKVQPAELEDSGVYFCASSPPRQGAKDTQYFGPGTRLTVL.